This entry concerns a single T cell receptor (beta chain). These data come from a study of blood T cell repertoires in COVID-19. Study-wide context: Spain, Italy and the United States supplied samples that represented acute and convalescent COVID-19. The analysed material was cDNA or gDNA that came from T cells, B-cell-depleted T cells, or PBMCs.

Germline-derived CDR1 and CDR2 are MNHEY and SVGAGI. J was trimmed by 1 base and V by 8 bases; bases with no gene match: 6. The CDR3 spans 14 residues. Study processing details: Researchers report that nucleated cell counts were estimated from reference gene primer amplification. Data came from immunoSEQ multiplex PCR; TCRdb stores just in-frame clones and leaves some out. Clonal size and the V and J genes are those of that table, whereas D and trimming came from the DNA. The sample contains 25,000 to 35,000 clones, around nine tenths of which appear only once. The sequence was obtained from a human donor in a cohort sampled during active COVID-19. The specimen sequenced was peripheral blood. The V call is TRBV6-5, the J call TRBJ2-5, with 8 bases that match TRBD2. CDR3 bases: TGTGCCAGCGCGGCGGGGGGTCCCCAAGAGACCCAGTACTTC. Encoded protein: CASAAGGPQETQYF.